This TCR beta chain appears in the sequencing data of a study of technical replicates of blood from a few donors. Sequencing was performed with immunoSEQ multiplex PCR; in TCRdb, only in-frame clones are kept and a portion is missing. This repertoire shows about 80,000 clones, approximately 83% found once; its top ten account for roughly 4.8%. V dropped 7 bases and J dropped 4 bases, with 16 bases sitting between them. Germline CDR1 LNHDA, CDR2 SQIVND (reference sequence). This CDR3 comprises 14 residues. V and J are TRBV19 and TRBJ1-2; D call uncertain. The receptor was isolated from a human donor in good health. Some clones in this sample may be carry-over from other donors' samples. The sample was PBMCs. DNA for the CDR3: TGTGCCAGTACCTCCTCGGGAACTGCCTATGGCTACACCTTC. The encoded protein is CASTSSGTAYGYTF.